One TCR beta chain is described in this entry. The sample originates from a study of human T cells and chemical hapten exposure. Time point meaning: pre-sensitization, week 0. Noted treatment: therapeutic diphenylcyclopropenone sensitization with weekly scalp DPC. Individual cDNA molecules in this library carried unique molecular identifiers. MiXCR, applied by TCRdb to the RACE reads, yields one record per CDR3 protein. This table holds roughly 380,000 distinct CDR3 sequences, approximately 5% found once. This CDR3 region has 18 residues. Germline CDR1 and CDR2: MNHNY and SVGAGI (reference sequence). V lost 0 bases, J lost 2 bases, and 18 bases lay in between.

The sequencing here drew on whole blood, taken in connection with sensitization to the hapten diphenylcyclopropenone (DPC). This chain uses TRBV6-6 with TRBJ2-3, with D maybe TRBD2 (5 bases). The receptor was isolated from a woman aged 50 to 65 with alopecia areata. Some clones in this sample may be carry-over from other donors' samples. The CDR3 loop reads CASSYSRPPRGSTDTQYF. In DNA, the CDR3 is TGTGCCAGCAGTTACTCCCGGCCGCCCCGGGGTTCCACAGATACGCAGTATTTT.